Shown below are 16 T cell receptor beta chains from a single sample sequenced in a study of STAT5B mutations in CD4+ large granular lymphocyte leukemia. The assay was immunoSEQ multiplex PCR, and TCRdb's table has in-frame clones only and misses some. The table records fewer than 45,000 clones, more than 80% of them present only once. Sample: CD4+ T cells from blood buffy coats. These receptors were taken from a human donor in good health.

V is TRBV7-2 and J is TRBJ2-7; perhaps TRBD1 as D (5 bases). Germline lookup yields CDR1 SGHTA and CDR2 FQGNSA. The V end lost 4 bases, the J end lost 0 bases, and 7 bases lay between the germline ends. The CDR3 sequence is 13 residues long. The CDR3 spells CASSSGHSYEQYF. The CDR3 nucleotides are TGTGCCAGCAGCTCCGGACACTCCTACGAGCAGTACTTC.

This chain joins TRBV29-1 and TRBJ2-3, with D perhaps assigned TRBD1 or TRBD2 (5 bases each). Trimming stripped 7 bases from V and 5 bases from J, with 19 bases between. Germline V gene sequence: CDR1 SQVTM, CDR2 ANQGSEA. This CDR3 comprises 14 residues. CDR3 DNA: TGCAGCGCCTGGGACCGCGGGCACGGAGATACGCAGTATTTT. It is translated as CSAWDRGHGDTQYF.

The chain is built from TRBV9 and TRBJ1-3; no clear D. Trimming stripped 3 bases from V and 1 base from J, with 14 bases between. Germline CDR1 and CDR2: SGDLS and YYNGEE. This CDR3 is 16 amino acids long. CDR3 in amino acids: CASSGQYLTSGNTIYF. In nucleotides, the CDR3 is TGTGCCAGCAGCGGCCAATATTTAACATCTGGAAACACCATATATTTT. The full variable domain, rest sourced from reference TRBV9 and TRBJ1-3, is DSGVTQTPKHLITATGQRVTLRCSPRSGDLSVYWYQQSLDQGLQFLIQYYNGEERAKGNILERFSAQQFPDLHSELNLSSLELGDSALYFCASSGQYLTSGNTIYFGEGSWLTVV.

The J gene is TRBJ2-5, the V gene TRBV11-3; D unresolved. V dropped 2 bases and J dropped 5 bases, with 9 bases sitting between them. CDR1 is SGHNT and CDR2 is YENEEA in the germline V gene. The CDR3 covers 13 residues. The chain's CDR3 is CASSLFGTETQYF. The CDR3, as DNA: TGTGCCAGCAGCTTATTTGGTACCGAGACCCAGTACTTC.

This chain links TRBV11-1 with TRBJ1-4, with D unresolved. V gave up 1 base and J gave up 5 bases, with 8 bases separating them. The CDR3 totals 14 residues. Germline CDR1 is SGHAT and CDR2 is FQDESV (reference sequence). The CDR3 region is CASSLVGANEKLFF. CDR3 bases: TGTGCCAGCAGCTTAGTCGGAGCAAATGAAAAACTGTTTTTT.

The chain has TRBV5-8 and TRBJ1-4, with D unresolved. Germline assignment: CDR1 SGHTS and CDR2 YDEGEE. Deletions cut 3 bases from V and 4 bases from J, with 16 bases between. The length of the CDR3 is 16 residues. The CDR3 nucleotides read TGTGCCAGCAGCTGGGCGGCGGGGTTTGGTAATGAAAAACTGTTTTTT. Its protein product is CASSWAAGFGNEKLFF.

The J gene is TRBJ2-3, the V gene TRBV4-2, with 7 bases aligning to TRBD2. Losses at the gene ends were 1 base for V and 2 bases for J; bases not matched to a gene: 21. The germline V gene has CDR1 LGHNA and CDR2 YNFKEQ. The CDR3 covers 21 residues. CDR3 region: CASSQVGKLAEKNRPTDTQYF. In DNA form, the CDR3 reads TGTGCCAGCAGCCAAGTGGGAAAGCTAGCGGAAAAAAACCGACCCACAGATACGCAGTATTTT.

Written as DNA, the CDR3 is TGTGCCAGCAGCCTTGGGGCCGGGGGCACTGAAGCTTTCTTT. Amino acids: CASSLGAGGTEAFF. V usage is TRBV14 and J usage is TRBJ1-1, with D perhaps matching TRBD1 (5 bases). Per germline, CDR1 SGHDN and CDR2 FVKESK. Trimming left V 4 bases short and J 4 bases short, with 13 bases between. This CDR3 contains 14 residues.

This sequence joins TRBV5-4 and TRBJ2-2, with unresolved D. Germline CDR1 is SGHNT and CDR2 is YYREEE (reference sequence). V lost 1 base, J lost 4 bases, and 11 bases lay in between. This CDR3 is 15 amino acids long. Here the CDR3 DNA reads TGTGCCAGCAGCTTGCCAGTTGGCAGCACCGGGGAGCTGTTTTTT. This gives the protein CASSLPVGSTGELFF. The full variable domain, rest sourced from reference TRBV5-4 and TRBJ2-2, is ETGVTQSPTHLIKTRGQQVTLRCSSQSGHNTVSWYQQALGQGPQFIFQYYREEENGRGNFPPRFSGLQFPNYSSELNVNALELDDSALYLCASSLPVGSTGELFFGEGSRLTVL.

The rearrangement uses TRBV6-1 and TRBJ2-1; D gene unclear. The CDR3 runs 12 residues. V lost 5 bases to trimming and J lost 5 bases, with 7 bases between them. Per the germline V gene, CDR1 is MNHNS and CDR2 is SASEGT. The CDR3 region is CASSQRNNEQFF. The DNA for the CDR3 is TGTGCCAGCAGTCAGAGAAACAATGAGCAGTTCTTC.

The chain joins TRBV30 to TRBJ1-1, with D possibly TRBD1 on 5 matching bases. Germline CDR1 and CDR2: GTSNPN and SVGIG (reference sequence). V lost 1 base and J 0 bases, leaving 12 bases between the germline ends. There are 15 residues in the CDR3. CDR3 nucleotides: TGTGCCTGGAGTGCCCTCCAGGGAATGAACACTGAAGCTTTCTTT. Its protein is CAWSALQGMNTEAFF.

This rearrangement joins TRBV30 to TRBJ2-2; TRBD1 matches at 12 bases. CDR1 and CDR2 (germline): GTSNPN, SVGIG (reference sequence). This CDR3 has 14 residues. Trimming removed 4 bases from V and 7 bases from J; junction bases left unmatched: 4. CDR3: CAWTGTGGGGELFF. The DNA for the CDR3 is TGTGCCTGGACCGGGACAGGGGGCGGCGGGGAGCTGTTTTTT.

This sequence joins TRBV21-1 and TRBJ1-2; the table's D call of TRBD1 was not tested on the DNA. TRBV21-1 is termed a pseudogene. The CDR3 has 16 amino acids. The CDR3 bases are TGTGCCAGCAGCCTCTGGGCAGGGGGCGTCAACTATGGCTACACCTTC. Residues: CASSLWAGGVNYGYTF.

This clone has just a few counts. The chain has TRBV6-1 and TRBJ1-5; a possible D gene is TRBD1 (5 bases). CDR3 length: 14 amino acids. Trimming took off 6 bases at V and 6 bases at J, with 15 bases between the two ends. Germline assignment: CDR1 MNHNS and CDR2 SASEGT. DNA of the CDR3: TGTGCCAGCAGCCAGGAGACAGTCCGTCAGCCCCAGCATTTT. Its translation: CASSQETVRQPQHF.

The rearrangement links TRBV27 to TRBJ2-6; 14 nucleotides align to TRBD2. Trimming removed 5 bases from V and 1 base from J; junction bases left unmatched: 7. Germline assignment: CDR1 MNHEY and CDR2 SMNVEV (reference sequence). There are 19 residues in the CDR3. CDR3 DNA sequence: TGTGCCAGCAGTACAAGACTAGCGGGGGGGCGATCTGGGGCCAACGTCCTGACTTTC. This encodes CASSTRLAGGRSGANVLTF.

The V gene is TRBV2, the J gene TRBJ2-7; the D is unclear. Trimming shortened V by 6 bases and J by 3 bases, and 6 bases separated the two germline ends. The length of the CDR3 is 11 residues. Germline V lookup: CDR1 SNHLY, CDR2 FYNNEI. CDR3 amino acids: CASRAFYEQYF. CDR3 DNA: TGTGCCAGCAGGGCTTTCTACGAGCAGTACTTC.